The present T cell receptor (beta chain) was sequenced within a study of cytomegalovirus exposure and HLA in healthy donors. General observations from the study: Available immune exposure information was restricted to CMV serostatus only. Association of fewer than 20,000 TCR beta sequences with HLA alleles was found at 0.05 false discovery rate in a later analysis. Apparent HLA restriction characterized most CMV-associated TCR beta chains in a later analysis.

Per the germline V gene, CDR1 is MNHEY and CDR2 is SMNVEV (reference sequence). The CDR3 is 14 residues long. Trimming removed 4 bases from V and 0 bases from J, with 9 bases in between. Amplification used 60 Vbeta primers and 13 Jbeta primers. Profiled with immunoSEQ multiplex PCR; TCRdb holds only in-frame clones, not every one. The table includes over 95,000 clones, roughly 80% detected once. This clone showed up just once. Its target is unknown. The receptor comes from a female donor in good health and CMV-seronegative. The chain carries TRBV27 and TRBJ1-2; the D gene is possibly TRBD1 (5 bases). Input material: PBMCs. CDR3 sequence reads: CASSSQGSNYGYTF. The CDR3 DNA sequence: TGTGCCAGCAGTTCCCAGGGATCTAACTATGGCTACACCTTC.